Listed below are T cell receptor beta chains from one sample, sequenced in a study of cytomegalovirus exposure and HLA in healthy donors. Profiled with immunoSEQ multiplex PCR; TCRdb holds only in-frame clones, not every one. Here the sample table reports about 140,000 clones. Sequenced sample: PBMCs. These receptors all come from a male donor in good health and CMV-seronegative. Each CDR3 is given with its conserved first and last residue.

V gene	CDR3 protein
TRBV28	CASSLWARQGPNTEAFF
TRBV30	CAWTGTSNQPQHF
TRBV6-6	CASRGGNNYGYTF
TRBV6-5	CASSYSNRGNQPQHF
TRBV19	CASSGTGDYYEQYF
TRBV5-1	CASSPAGGGNTIYF
TRBV7-3	CASSLKGAVWENTEAFF
TRBV19	CASSIPRDSRELFF
TRBV6-6	CASSNDRSPSEQYF
TRBV19	CASSIDLLWTEGDYGYTF
TRBV12-5	CASGSTGNEQFF
TRBV28	CASSFDPLRTRSSYEQYF
TRBV27	CASTLVQGGRETQYF
TRBV7-2	CASSPTGTHLDEQYF
TRBV2	CASSEYSRQVSGANVLTF
TRBV27	CASSSVAGVGEQYF
TRBV18	CASSPPISGRSGELFF
TRBV5-4	CASSLRGQGYEQYF
TRBV5-4	CASSGRRDTEAFF
TRBV5-4	CASSLARETEAFF
TRBV6-1	CAIKGRATGELFF
TRBV28	CASSTPGDTQYF
TRBV5-4	CASSLGRPQEGGYTF
TRBV5-1	CASSWGRTNEKLFF
TRBV19	CASSILAANYGYTF
TRBV19	CASSISAGMLTEAFF
TRBV7-9	CASSFQGGQSNEKLFF
TRBV6-5	CASRTGQNTEAFF
TRBV25-1	CASSLGSGTGNSPLHF
TRBV9	CASSVSDRSLGYGYTF
TRBV18	CASSPRFMRDQPGELFF
TRBV9	CASSGGRGGNEKLFF
TRBV7-2	CASSRVGSGYTF
TRBV6-1	CASSEGINRTPKGYTF
TRBV27	CASSLKGVRSTYTEAFF
TRBV19	CASSIEAGQNTEAFF
TRBV7-3	CASSSAGEGGNEKLFF
TRBV14	CASSRMRASNEQFF
TRBV9	CASSVEAGGTDTQYF
TRBV28	CASSFFTGTSGGNEQFF
TRBV9	CASSVGQGYQETQYF
TRBV15	CATSSARGYEQYF
TRBV27	CASSSQVTDTEAFF
TRBV27	CASALFGAEYSNQPQHF
TRBV9	CASSPGGTRANYGYTF
TRBV11-2	CASSLGTRTGYLETQYF
TRBV7-9	CASSLRDRGSPLHF
TRBV19	CASTRINTGELFF
TRBV30	CAWTVTSGRETQYF
TRBV2	CASSERMETQYF
TRBV18	CASSPSTTQGRDGYTF
TRBV29-1	CSVGLAAADTQYF
TRBV27	CASSPPRGMYSNQPQHF